The 26 T cell receptor beta chains below come from one sample, sequenced in a study of blood T cell repertoires in COVID-19 (dated by TCRdb to 2020 to 2021). To prepare the library, the immunoSEQ multiplex PCR assay was applied. TCRdb's version of the immuneACCESS table is confined to in-frame rearrangements and falls short of the full clone set. An unresolved V gene accounts for under half of the shortfall where checked; the remainder is of unknown origin. The sample table contains approximately 290,000 clones; only one count was recorded for 85% to 90% of them. Of the sample, 11% falls within the top ten clones. Sequencing input: peripheral blood. Receptors originate from a young woman with COVID-19, enrolled during active disease.

The rearrangement links TRBV7-9 to TRBJ1-4; weak D call: TRBD1 (5 bases). The CDR3 extends over 16 amino acids. Trimming cost V 4 bases and J 7 bases, with 19 bases left between them. Germline V lookup: CDR1 SEHNR, CDR2 FQNEAQ (reference sequence). The CDR3: CASSSPGSPQGEKLFF. The CDR3 region has the DNA TGTGCCAGCAGCTCACCGGGTTCCCCTCAGGGTGAAAAACTGTTTTTT.

The chain carries TRBV10-3 and TRBJ1-6, with TRBD1 matching over 7 bases. The CDR3 runs to 17 residues. The germline gives CDR1 ENHRY, CDR2 SYGVKD. The junction had 3 bases not matched to a gene; V was cut back by 1 base and J by 0 bases. This chain's CDR3 is CAISEWTGSSYNSPLHF. The CDR3 bases are TGTGCCATCAGTGAGTGGACAGGCAGCTCCTATAATTCACCCCTCCACTTT.

This sequence joins TRBV5-1 and TRBJ2-2; TRBD1 matches at 10 bases. V lost 5 bases and J lost 4; bases outside the gene matches: 8. Germline V gene sequence: CDR1 SGHRS, CDR2 YFSETQ. The CDR3 covers 16 residues. In DNA form, the CDR3 reads TGCGCCAGCAGTTCGGCGGGACAGGGGACCACCGGGGAGCTGTTTTTT. Residues: CASSSAGQGTTGELFF.

The chain uses TRBV20-1 and TRBJ1-2; the D is unclear. CDR3 length: 11 amino acids. Germline V lookup: CDR1 DFQATT, CDR2 SNEGSKA (reference sequence). The V end lost 0 bases, the J end lost 8 bases, and 7 bases lay between the germline ends. The DNA of the CDR3 is TGCAGTGCTAGAGATCACTGGGGCTACACCTTC. It encodes CSARDHWGYTF.

As for this clone: The sample contains more than one DNA sequence encoding this CDR3. The chain couples TRBV3-1 (or the pseudogene TRBV3-2) to TRBJ1-5; D may be TRBD1 (5 bases). Germline V gives CDR1 LGHDT, CDR2 YNNKEL (reference sequence). The CDR3 is 14 residues long. V was shortened by 0 bases and J by 6 bases, with 9 bases between the two germline ends. CDR3: CASSQDGGAQPQHF. CDR3 nucleotide sequence: TGTGCCAGCAGCCAAGATGGTGGGGCTCAGCCCCAGCATTTT.

J is TRBJ2-4 and V is TRBV10-3; TRBD1 matches 8 bases. The CDR3 runs to 19 residues. In germline, CDR1 is ENHRY, CDR2 SYGVKD. V dropped 0 bases and J dropped 1; count of bases not matched to a gene: 11. CDR3 DNA: TGTGCCATCAGTGAGTCGAATGAGGGCAGGGGGCTGGCCAAAAACATTCAGTACTTC. Protein sequence: CAISESNEGRGLAKNIQYF.

This clone turned up a few times. The genes are TRBV7-9 and TRBJ1-2, with 10 bases lining up with TRBD1. The CDR3 contains 18 residues. V shed 5 bases and J 4 bases; nucleotides not matched to a gene: 16. Germline CDR1 and CDR2: SEHNR and FQNEAQ (reference sequence). The CDR3: CASSANRTGGMISYGYTF. Written as DNA, the CDR3 is TGTGCCAGCAGCGCAAACAGGACAGGGGGTATGATTAGCTATGGCTACACCTTC.

This chain uses TRBV3-1 (or the pseudogene TRBV3-2) with TRBJ1-2; weak D call: TRBD1 (5 bases). With 3 bases removed from V and 0 bases from J, the gap between germline ends came to 14 bases. There are 16 residues in the CDR3. Germline CDR1 LGHDT, CDR2 YNNKEL (reference sequence). The CDR3 DNA follows: TGTGCCAGCAGCCACCCCGGGGGGGAGGCTAACTATGGCTACACCTTC. It is translated as CASSHPGGEANYGYTF.

This clone was detected only a few times. Other DNA sequences of this sample code for an identical CDR3. The V and J genes are TRBV18 and TRBJ1-2, with D unresolved. Germline V gene sequence: CDR1 KGHSH, CDR2 LQKENI. The CDR3 is 15 residues long. Trimming left V 0 bases short and J 0 bases short, with 8 bases between. The CDR3 sequence: CASSPPAGTNYGYTF. In DNA form, the CDR3 reads TGTGCCAGCTCACCACCGGCAGGTACTAACTATGGCTACACCTTC. The full variable domain, completed using reference TRBV18 and TRBJ1-2, is NAGVMQNPRHLVRRRGQEARLRCSPMKGHSHVYWYRQLPEEGLKFMVYLQKENIIDESGMPKERFSAEFPKEGPSILRIQQVVRGDSAAYFCASSPPAGTNYGYTFGSGTRLTVV.

The chain couples TRBV4-1 to TRBJ1-6; D unresolved. Germline CDR1 reads MGHRA; CDR2 reads YSYEKL. The CDR3 runs to 13 residues. The ends were cut back, 1 base at V and 10 bases at J, with 8 bases in the middle. In DNA, the CDR3 is TGCGCCAGCAGCCAAGGTCCAGGCTCACCCCTCCACTTT. Its protein is CASSQGPGSPLHF.

The chain has TRBV12-3 or TRBV12-4 and TRBJ1-1; 7 nucleotides align to TRBD1. This CDR3 is 13 amino acids long. The ends lost 6 bases at V and 0 bases at J; junction bases unmatched: 1. CDR3 nucleotides: TGTGCCAGCAGACAGGGGTTGAACACTGAAGCTTTCTTT. Protein: CASRQGLNTEAFF.

V is TRBV7-9 and J is TRBJ1-6; weak D call: TRBD1 (6 bases). Germline-derived CDR1 and CDR2 are SEHNR and FQNEAQ (reference sequence). The V end was cut by 8 bases, the J end by 4 bases, with 21 bases between. The CDR3 extends over 17 amino acids. CDR3: CASQPEDSRRYNSPLHF. The CDR3, as DNA: TGTGCCAGCCAGCCGGAGGACAGTCGGAGGTATAATTCACCCCTCCACTTT.

V gene TRBV9 combines with J gene TRBJ2-2, with 12 bases identical to TRBD1. The junction had 4 bases not matched to a gene; V was cut back by 3 bases and J by 4 bases. Germline V gene lookup returns CDR1 SGDLS and CDR2 YYNGEE. The CDR3 runs 16 residues. DNA for the CDR3: TGTGCCAGCAGCGACCGGGACAGGGGGCTCACCGGGGAGCTGTTTTTT. As protein: CASSDRDRGLTGELFF.

The V call is TRBV28, the J call TRBJ2-3, with TRBD2 identical over 9 bases. J lost 5 bases, V lost 2 bases, and 5 bases had no gene match. The CDR3 contains 15 residues. Germline V gene lookup returns CDR1 MDHEN and CDR2 SYDVKM. The CDR3 bases are TGTGCCAGCAGTTTAGTTAGCGGGGGTGGAGATACGCAGTATTTT. Protein: CASSLVSGGGDTQYF.

V and J are TRBV29-1 and TRBJ2-1, with a weak D call TRBD1 (6 bases). The CDR3 has 14 residues. Deletions cut 5 bases from V and 0 bases from J, with 11 bases between. CDR1 and CDR2 (germline): SQVTM, ANQGSEA. The CDR3 is CSVQQGSSYNEQFF. The CDR3 bases are TGCAGCGTTCAACAGGGTAGCTCCTACAATGAGCAGTTCTTC.

This chain connects TRBV6-1 to TRBJ2-5; D not certain. Germline-derived CDR1 and CDR2 are MNHNS and SASEGT. V lost 2 bases to trimming and J lost 1 base, with 5 bases between them. The CDR3 contains 13 residues. CDR3 residues: CASSERSQETQYF. In DNA, the CDR3 is TGTGCCAGCAGTGAACGGAGCCAAGAGACCCAGTACTTC.

The V gene is TRBV4-1, the J gene TRBJ1-5; D unclear. Germline loops: CDR1 MGHRA, CDR2 YSYEKL. Trimming removed 3 bases at V and 6 bases at J, with 15 bases between. This CDR3 is built from 15 residues. The CDR3 DNA sequence: TGCGCCAGCAGCCATCGGGGAAAGAAGGGTCAGCCCCAGCATTTT. Its translation is CASSHRGKKGQPQHF.

The chain uses TRBV4-2 and TRBJ2-7, with D hard to call. Germline loops: CDR1 LGHNA, CDR2 YNFKEQ. The CDR3 runs to 13 residues. The V end was cut by 3 bases, the J end by 0 bases, with 6 bases between. DNA for the CDR3: TGTGCCAGCAGCCACACAAGCTCCTACGAGCAGTACTTC. It is translated as CASSHTSSYEQYF.

V gene TRBV27 combines with J gene TRBJ2-7, with 9 nucleotides matching TRBD1. Trimming at V came to 7 bases and at J to 7 bases, leaving 8 bases not matched to a gene. This CDR3 spans 13 amino acids. Germline CDR1 and CDR2: MNHEY and SMNVEV (reference sequence). This chain's CDR3 is CASTLGQGHEQYF. In DNA form, the CDR3 reads TGTGCCAGCACCCTGGGACAGGGACATGAGCAGTACTTC.

The chain joins TRBV15 to TRBJ2-2, with 7 bases that match TRBD1. The CDR3 spans 18 residues. Germline assignment: CDR1 LNHNV and CDR2 YYDKDF (reference sequence). V dropped 0 bases and J dropped 3; count of bases not matched to a gene: 10. The CDR3 loop is CATSRDHGQESDTGELFF. Written as DNA, the CDR3 is TGTGCCACCAGCAGAGACCACGGACAGGAATCGGACACCGGGGAGCTGTTTTTT. The whole variable domain, remainder taken from reference TRBV15 and TRBJ2-2, is DAMVIQNPRYQVTQFGKPVTLSCSQTLNHNVMYWYQQKSSQAPKLLFHYYDKDFNNEADTPDNFQSRRPNTSFCFLDIRSPGLGDTAMYLCATSRDHGQESDTGELFFGEGSRLTVL.

This chain joins TRBV5-1 and TRBJ2-3, with 7 bases that match TRBD2. With V trimmed by 2 bases and J by 2 bases, 8 bases remained unmatched. Germline V gene lookup returns CDR1 SGHRS and CDR2 YFSETQ. This CDR3 has 16 amino acids. The CDR3 DNA is TGCGCCAGCAGCTTACCAGCGGGACCCCACACAGATACGCAGTATTTT. This codes for CASSLPAGPHTDTQYF.

This clone was detected once. This rearrangement joins TRBV19 to TRBJ2-3, with 8 bases matching TRBD1. This CDR3 is 17 amino acids long. Looked up from germline, CDR1 is LNHDA and CDR2 is SQIVND (reference sequence). With 5 bases clipped from V and 3 bases from J, the junction kept 13 bases outside the gene matches. The chain's CDR3 is CASSATLGQGHTDTQYF. CDR3 nucleotide sequence: TGTGCCAGTAGTGCAACTCTTGGACAGGGTCATACAGATACGCAGTATTTT.

The chain combines TRBV5-1 with TRBJ1-1; D is ambiguous. The CDR3 runs 13 residues. Per the germline V gene, CDR1 is SGHRS and CDR2 is YFSETQ. V lost 1 base and J lost 4, with 8 bases in between. CDR3 sequence reads: CASSLQRSTEAFF. The CDR3 DNA sequence: TGCGCCAGCAGCTTGCAGCGGAGCACTGAAGCTTTCTTT.

The gene calls are TRBV7-8 and TRBJ2-7, with D possibly being TRBD2 (5 bases). V was cut by 8 bases and J by 0 bases, with 8 bases left in between. The CDR3 sequence is 12 residues long. CDR1 is SGHVS and CDR2 is FQNEAQ in the germline V gene. The CDR3 protein is CASFSGSYEQYF. As DNA, the CDR3 is TGTGCCAGCTTCAGCGGCTCCTACGAGCAGTACTTC.

The chain employs TRBV2 and TRBJ1-2; no reliable D call. The CDR3 spans 12 residues. Trimming removed 6 bases from V and 1 base from J, with 6 bases in between. From germline, CDR1 is SNHLY and CDR2 FYNNEI. The CDR3 here is CASSGINYGYTF. CDR3 nucleotide sequence: TGTGCCAGCAGCGGGATTAACTATGGCTACACCTTC.

This rearrangement joins TRBV6-5 to TRBJ2-3; 12 bases match TRBD1. Germline V CDR1 and CDR2: MNHEY, SVGAGI. The CDR3 has 14 amino acids. CDR3 in DNA: TGTGTCTCGGGGGACAGGGGGCCGGCAGATACGCAGTATTTT. This encodes CVSGDRGPADTQYF.